The source of this TCR beta chain is a study of T cell repertoires in cytomegalovirus infection. TCRdb reanalysed the reads using MiXCR and keeps one entry per CDR3 protein. The sample lists roughly 340,000 distinct CDR3 sequences, 25% to 30% occurring once. CDR3 length: 14 amino acids. A word on this clonotype: Its matching antigen is unknown. One junction end disagrees with the germline gene, perhaps due to a read error.

This chain connects TRBV5-3 to TRBJ1-2; D unresolved. TRBV5-3 is annotated as an ORF whose role is uncertain. The TCR sequence derives from a human donor in good health (CMV status not recorded). Some clones in this sample may be carry-over from other donors' samples. Sequencing was performed on cultured PBMCs, taken from culture after CMV antigen stimulation. CDR3 nucleotides: TGTGCCAGCAGCTTCTGGGCAGGTTCGGATGGCTACACCTTC. This codes for CASSFWAGSDGYTF.